This T cell receptor beta chain was sequenced during a study of CD8 T cells in ankylosing spondylitis. Overall study results and limits: Clones tied to disease were said to be significantly enriched in matched ankylosing spondylitis synovial fluid. Characteristic, it appeared, of ankylosing spondylitis blood was a TCR beta motif of roughly 8 highly homologous variants. Disease-linked clones bore a CD8+ phenotype, appearing relatively rarely in peripheral blood.

As concerns this clonotype: The antigen is not known.

The length of the CDR3 is 14 residues. Trimming took off 6 bases at V and 3 bases at J, with 12 bases between the two ends. CDR1 is MNHEY and CDR2 is SVGEGT in the germline V gene. Each CDR3 protein gets one entry after TCRdb re-called the 5' RACE reads with MiXCR. The sample carries approximately 140,000 distinct CDR3 sequences, 9.3% recorded once. This clonotype was sampled from a male donor with ankylosing spondylitis or in good health (not recorded which). This sequence joins TRBV6-2 or TRBV6-3 and TRBJ1-5; D possibly corresponds to TRBD1 (5 bases). The sequencing sample was made of blood, either unsorted or a sorted T cell fraction (not recorded which). CDR3 in amino acids: CASRGLRLNQPQHF. For the CDR3, the DNA is TGTGCCAGCAGGGGACTCCGTCTCAATCAGCCCCAGCATTTT.